A single sample is the source of the 8 T cell receptor beta chains below, sequenced in a study of CXCR3-negative and CXCR3-positive naive CD8 T cells. The libraries of TRB cDNA were constructed through 5' RACE using UMI labels. No DNA is given; TCRdb re-called the 5' RACE reads and lists each CDR3 protein once. Seen in this sample are 150,000 or so distinct CDR3 sequences; the ten most common clones hold 0.29%. Sequenced sample: naive CXCR3- CD8+ T cells from blood. As to subset: CD45RO-CCR7+CD27+CD95- naive CD8+ T cells lacking CXCR3 (TNR3-). All receptors derive from a human donor in good health. Some clones in this sample may be carry-over from other donors' samples.

The rearrangement links TRBV12-3 or TRBV12-4 to TRBJ2-2; there is no DNA to check the TCRdb D call of TRBD1. This CDR3 is built from 13 residues. Here the CDR3 reads CASSPTPAGELFF.

V gene TRBV5-5 combines with J gene TRBJ2-7; TCRdb's D call, TRBD1, is unchecked because there is no DNA. Germline V gene data show CDR1 as SGHKS and CDR2 as YYEKEE (reference sequence). The CDR3 runs 16 residues. The CDR3 here is CASSLSGGELSYEQYF.

V and J are TRBV4-1 and TRBJ1-6. CDR3 size: 17 residues. The germline CDR1 and CDR2 sequences are MGHRA and YSYEKL. The CDR3 region is CASSQSDTSSYNSPLHF.

The rearrangement links TRBV4-3 to TRBJ2-7; TCRdb returns TRBD2, unconfirmable since there is no DNA. The CDR3 spans 16 residues. Germline-derived CDR1 and CDR2 are LGHNA and YSLEER. This CDR3 is CASSQDGGSGFYEQYF.

The chain has TRBV19 and TRBJ2-7; TCRdb calls TRBD1, which cannot be checked without DNA. This CDR3 has 14 residues. Germline V gene data show CDR1 as LNHDA and CDR2 as SQIVND (reference sequence). This CDR3 reads CASSKATGGYEQYF.

The chain has TRBV5-5 and TRBJ2-7; TCRdb proposes TRBD1, but this gene call is untestable without DNA. Germline values: CDR1 SGHKS, CDR2 YYEKEE (reference sequence). There are 14 residues in the CDR3. Here the CDR3 reads CASSLYGGDYEQYF. Full variable domain (outside the CDR3, taken from reference TRBV5-5 and TRBJ2-7): DAGVTQSPTHLIKTRGQQVTLRCSPISGHKSVSWYQQVLGQGPQFIFQYYEKEERGRGNFPDRFSARQFPNYSSELNVNALLLGDSALYLCASSLYGGDYEQYFGPGTRLTVT.

The chain recombines TRBV3-1 with TRBJ1-1. This CDR3 has 13 amino acids. Germline values: CDR1 LGHDT, CDR2 YNNKEL (reference sequence). The CDR3 here is CASSPRSDSEAFF. Full variable domain (rest looked up from reference TRBV3-1 and TRBJ1-1): DTAVSQTPKYLVTQMGNDKSIKCEQNLGHDTMYWYKQDSKKFLKIMFSYNNKELIINETVPNRFSPKSPDKAHLNLHINSLELGDSAVYFCASSPRSDSEAFFGQGTRLTVV.

V is TRBV29-1 and J is TRBJ2-7; without DNA, the TCRdb call of TRBD1 cannot be checked. The CDR3 totals 14 residues. Looked up from germline, CDR1 is SQVTM and CDR2 is ANQGSEA. The CDR3 here is CSVVEWGNAYEQYF.